One and the same sample provided the 9 T cell receptor beta chains below, sequenced in a study of patients with pleural tuberculosis. Via MiXCR, TCRdb re-called the reads, giving one row per CDR3 protein. The repertoire has about 29,000 distinct CDR3 sequences, 15% to 20% of them found once; the top ten carry roughly 3.6%. What was sequenced was peripheral blood. These receptor sequences come from a human donor with pleural tuberculosis.

This clonotype is categorized as medium-sized. The chain recombines TRBV27 with TRBJ1-1, with D maybe TRBD1 (5 bases). V lost 7 bases and J 7 bases, leaving 10 bases between the germline ends. The CDR3 covers 11 residues. Germline values: CDR1 MNHEY, CDR2 SMNVEV (reference sequence). In nucleotides, the CDR3 is TGTGCCAGCACTTCGGGACGTGAAGCTTTCTTT. It codes for CASTSGREAFF.

The J gene is TRBJ2-7, the V gene TRBV24-1, with D tentatively TRBD1 (5 bases). The ends were cut back, 6 bases at V and 3 bases at J, with 11 bases in the middle. Germline lookup yields CDR1 KGHDR and CDR2 SFDVKD. The CDR3 consists of 13 residues. The CDR3 here is CATSCPDSYEQYF. In DNA, the CDR3 is TGTGCCACCAGTTGTCCTGACAGCTACGAGCAGTACTTC.

This clonotype was observed many times. The chain is built from TRBV2 and TRBJ1-5; TRBD1 aligns across 10 bases. The V and J ends lost 5 bases and 4 bases, in that order; junction bases with no gene match: 8. The germline CDR1 and CDR2 sequences are SNHLY and FYNNEI. The CDR3 is 16 amino acids. CDR3 residues: CASSLGGQGSNQPQHF. CDR3 nucleotides: TGTGCCAGCAGTTTGGGGGGACAGGGGAGTAATCAGCCCCAGCATTTT.

The table lists this clonotype with many counts. V and J are TRBV29-1 and TRBJ2-7; 7 nucleotides agree with TRBD1. The germline V gene has CDR1 SQVTM and CDR2 ANQGSEA. This CDR3 comprises 11 residues. V gave up 8 bases and J gave up 5 bases; unmatched junction bases: 6. The CDR3 spells CSFRQGNEQYF. The CDR3, as DNA: TGCAGCTTTAGACAGGGAAACGAGCAGTACTTC.

In its sample, this clonotype was seen many times. The rearrangement joins TRBV5-1 to TRBJ2-1, with a weak D call TRBD1 (6 bases). CDR3 length: 16 residues. Germline CDR1 and CDR2: SGHRS and YFSETQ. Trimming cost V 3 bases and J 0 bases, with 13 bases left between them. The CDR3 region is CASSYGTPPSYNEQFF. The DNA of the CDR3 is TGCGCCAGCAGCTACGGGACACCCCCCTCCTACAATGAGCAGTTCTTC.

The V call is TRBV9, the J call TRBJ2-5; 11 bases match TRBD2. J was trimmed by 2 bases and V by 4 bases; bases with no gene match: 7. This CDR3 is 16 amino acids long. The germline CDR1 and CDR2 sequences are SGDLS and YYNGEE. As DNA, the CDR3 is TGTGCCAGCAGCCTGCTAGCGGGGGGTGGACAAGAGACCCAGTACTTC. Protein sequence: CASSLLAGGGQETQYF.

At least ten counts were recorded for this clonotype. The rearrangement links TRBV4-3 to TRBJ1-1; D call uncertain. The CDR3 has 15 amino acids. The germline gives CDR1 LGHNA, CDR2 YSLEER. V lost 0 bases to trimming and J lost 0 bases, with 8 bases between them. The CDR3: CASSQDQQMNTEAFF. CDR3 in DNA: TGCGCCAGCAGCCAAGATCAACAGATGAACACTGAAGCTTTCTTT.

This clonotype was found many times. The chain combines TRBV7-9 with TRBJ1-1; the D is unclear. CDR1 and CDR2 from the germline V gene are SEHNR and FQNEAQ (reference sequence). The germline V and J ends were trimmed by 5 bases and 11 bases, with 12 bases remaining between them. This CDR3 has 11 amino acids. This CDR3 reads CASSPTSLAFF. The DNA for the CDR3 is TGTGCCAGCAGCCCCACGAGTCTGGCTTTCTTT.

This clonotype was counted ten times or more. The rearrangement links TRBV18 to TRBJ1-5; D not certain. Germline CDR1 reads KGHSH; CDR2 reads LQKENI. The CDR3 is 13 residues long. V lost 1 base and J 0 bases, leaving 1 base between the germline ends. CDR3 sequence reads: CASSPLSNQPQHF. DNA of the CDR3: TGTGCCAGCTCACCACTTAGCAATCAGCCCCAGCATTTT.